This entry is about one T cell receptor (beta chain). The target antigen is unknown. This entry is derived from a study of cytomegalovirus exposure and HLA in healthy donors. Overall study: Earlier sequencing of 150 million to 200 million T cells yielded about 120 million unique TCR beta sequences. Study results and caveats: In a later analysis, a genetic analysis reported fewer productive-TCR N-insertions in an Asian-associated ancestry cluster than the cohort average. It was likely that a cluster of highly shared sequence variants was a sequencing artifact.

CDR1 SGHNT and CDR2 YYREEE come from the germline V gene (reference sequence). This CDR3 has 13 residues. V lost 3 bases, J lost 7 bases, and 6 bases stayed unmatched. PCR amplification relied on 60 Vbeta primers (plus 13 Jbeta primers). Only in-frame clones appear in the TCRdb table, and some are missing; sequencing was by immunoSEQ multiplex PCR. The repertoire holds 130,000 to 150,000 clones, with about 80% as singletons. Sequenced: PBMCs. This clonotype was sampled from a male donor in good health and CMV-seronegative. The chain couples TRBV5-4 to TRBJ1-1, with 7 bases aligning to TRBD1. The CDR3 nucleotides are TGTGCCAGCAGCTCCGGGACAGAGTTTGAAGCTTTCTTT. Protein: CASSSGTEFEAFF.